This T cell receptor (beta chain) was sequenced in a study of cytomegalovirus exposure and HLA in healthy donors. Whole-study context: Of 300 to 500 genotyped donors, around 76% clustered with self-reported Caucasian donors. Whole-study results and caveats: The authors later found HLA-associated TCR beta chains more clonally expanded than equally common others. In all likelihood, a cluster of highly shared sequence variants was a sequencing artifact.

The study ran its PCR with 60 Vbeta and 13 Jbeta primers. The repertoire was sequenced with immunoSEQ multiplex PCR; TCRdb's copy has only in-frame clones and lacks some. Of roughly 80,000 clones in the sample, roughly 64% were seen once. As for this clone: What it binds is unknown.

Material for sequencing was PBMCs. The TCR originated in a man aged 30 to 45 in good health and CMV-seropositive.

CDR3 DNA sequence: TGTGCCAGCAGTTACGGGGGACACAACTATGGCTACACCTTC. It specifies CASSYGGHNYGYTF. The chain joins TRBV6-5 to TRBJ1-2, with a tentative D call TRBD1 (6 bases). This CDR3 has 14 residues. Germline CDR1 and CDR2: MNHEY and SVGAGI. Trimming pared 2 bases from V and 2 bases from J, leaving 9 bases between.